Listed below are T cell receptor beta chains from one sample, sequenced in a study of spatial heterogeneity in lung cancer. TCRdb fed the 5' RACE reads into MiXCR, producing one record per CDR3 protein. Among 26,000 or so distinct CDR3 sequences listed, around 13% were seen once. The sample was PBMCs, taken at surgery. Source of these receptors: a female donor with early-stage non-small cell lung cancer. Both conserved end residues are part of each CDR3. D genes are given only for firm matches. Expanded clones get a size class; other rows say once, few or many, or leave the size out.

clone_size j_call v_call d_call cdr3_length cdr3_nt cdr3_aa
many TRBJ2-7 TRBV6-2/TRBV6-3 . 14 TGTGCCAGCAGTTACACCCAGGGAGGCTACGAGCAGTACTTC CASSYTQGGYEQYF
. TRBJ1-1 TRBV29-1 . 12 TGCAGCGTCGCCGTTTCGAACACTGAAGCTTTCTTT CSVAVSNTEAFF
many TRBJ2-1 TRBV7-9 TRBD2 14 TGTGCCAGCAGCCCTACTACTAGCGACAGTGAGCAGTTCTTC CASSPTTSDSEQFF
few TRBJ1-2 TRBV28 . 13 TGTGCCAGCAGTTTAGGTCGTCGAGATGGCTACACCTTC CASSLGRRDGYTF
many TRBJ2-1 TRBV5-6 . 13 TGTGCCAGCAGCTTGCGGGGTCCCCATGAGCAGTTCTTC CASSLRGPHEQFF
. TRBJ2-3 TRBV28 . 15 TGTGCCAGCAGTTCGGTTGCAGGCAATTTAGCTACGCAGTATTTT CASSSVAGNLATQYF
few TRBJ2-7 TRBV6-2/TRBV6-3 . 13 TGTGCCAGCACCGCGCCAATAATCTACGAGCAGTACTTC CASTAPIIYEQYF
many TRBJ2-1 TRBV21-1 . 22 TGTGCCAGCAGCAAACAACAAGCCGGGACTAGCGGGGGGTCTCCCTCCTACAATGAGCAGTTCTTC CASSKQQAGTSGGSPSYNEQFF
many TRBJ2-5 TRBV24-1 . 12 TGTGCCACCAGTGATTTAATCGAGACCCAGTACTTC CATSDLIETQYF
once TRBJ2-1 TRBV5-1 . 15 TGCGCCAGCAGCTTGGAGGAGGCAGGGGCTAGTGAGCAGTTCTTC CASSLEEAGASEQFF
many TRBJ2-3 TRBV19 TRBD1 12 TGTGCCAGTAACAGGGGGGTGGATACGCAGTATTTT CASNRGVDTQYF
many TRBJ2-6 TRBV18 . 15 TGTGCCAGCTCACCTCGCTCAGCCGTGATCAACGTCCTGACTTTC CASSPRSAVINVLTF
many TRBJ1-2 TRBV6-6 TRBD1 14 TGTGCCACCACCCGAGGGACAGGGGACTATGGCTACACCTTC CATTRGTGDYGYTF
many TRBJ1-2 TRBV6-6 . 13 TGTGCCAGCCACGCAGGGGCTAACTATGGCTACACCTTC CASHAGANYGYTF
many TRBJ1-4 TRBV7-2 . 14 TGTGCCAGCAGCTTACGAGGGATCAATGAAAAACTGTTTTTT CASSLRGINEKLFF
many TRBJ2-2 TRBV11-2 . 15 TGTGCCAGCAGCCCCACGGGGGCGAACACCGGGGAGCTGTTTTTT CASSPTGANTGELFF
many TRBJ1-4 TRBV4-3 . 17 TGCGCCAGCAGCCAAGGCTTATTGGTCAGGGGTGATGAAAAACTGTTTTTT CASSQGLLVRGDEKLFF
few TRBJ2-7 TRBV14 . 14 TGTGCCAGCAGCCAAGACGACCACTCCTACGAGCAGTACTTC CASSQDDHSYEQYF
many TRBJ2-1 TRBV24-1 TRBD1 11 TGTGCCACCCGACAGGGCGGCGAGCAGTTCTTC CATRQGGEQFF
few TRBJ1-2 TRBV12-3/TRBV12-4 TRBD1 13 TGTGCCAGCAGCACAGACAGGGTTGATGGCTACACCTTC CASSTDRVDGYTF
many TRBJ2-5 TRBV11-2 TRBD2 16 TGTGCCAGCAGCCTCCGACTAGCGGGAGTTCTAGAGACCCAGTACTTC CASSLRLAGVLETQYF
. TRBJ2-3 TRBV4-1 . 17 TGCGCCAGCAGCCAAGAAGCGCCCCCGGGTAGCACAGATACGCAGTATTTT CASSQEAPPGSTDTQYF